Below are 11 T cell receptor beta chains sequenced from a single sample in a study of T cell repertoires in cytomegalovirus infection. TCRdb redid the calling of the reads with MiXCR, one entry per CDR3 protein. The sample has 680,000 or so distinct CDR3 sequences, roughly 35% seen once. The material sequenced was PBMCs. These receptors came from a human donor in good health (CMV status not recorded). Some clones in this sample may be carry-over from other donors' samples.

The chain joins TRBV7-6 to TRBJ2-7; D could derive from TRBD1 or TRBD2 (5 bases each). The V and J ends lost 5 bases and 10 bases respectively, with 21 bases between them. Germline CDR1 SGHVS, CDR2 FNYEAQ. The CDR3 length is 14 residues. The CDR3 nucleotides read TGTGCCAGCAGCCCGGGACCGGAGCAGAGAGATCAGTACTTC. As protein: CASSPGPEQRDQYF.

The sample holds a few counts of this clonotype. The rearrangement uses TRBV4-1 and TRBJ1-2, with 9 nucleotides matching TRBD1. V lost 3 bases to trimming and J lost 6 bases; unmatched junction nucleotides: 5. CDR3 length equals 14 residues. Germline CDR1 reads MGHRA; CDR2 reads YSYEKL. The CDR3 DNA follows: TGCGCCAGCAGCCATCCGGGACAGGGTCATGGCTACACCTTC. Its translation: CASSHPGQGHGYTF.

The rearrangement uses TRBV28 and TRBJ2-2, with D unresolved. This CDR3 contains 15 residues. Germline loops: CDR1 MDHEN, CDR2 SYDVKM. V dropped 10 bases and J dropped 2 bases, with 17 bases sitting between them. CDR3: CATLRAEPNTGELFF. The DNA of the CDR3 is TGTGCCACTTTACGGGCCGAACCCAACACCGGGGAGCTGTTTTTT.

This clonotype was observed a handful of times. The chain links TRBV19 to TRBJ1-2, with D possibly matching TRBD1 (6 bases). The CDR3 has 14 residues. Germline CDR1 reads LNHDA; CDR2 reads SQIVND (reference sequence). Trimming stripped 5 bases from V and 4 bases from J, with 14 bases between. CDR3 region: CASSPTGFGYGYTF. CDR3 nucleotides: TGTGCCAGTAGTCCCACAGGGTTCGGCTATGGCTACACCTTC.

This clonotype was seen a few times. The chain combines TRBV5-6 with TRBJ1-5; the D gene is possibly TRBD1 (6 bases). Germline CDR1 reads SGHDT; CDR2 reads YYEEEE. There are 13 residues in the CDR3. V was pared by 2 bases and J by 8 bases, with 11 bases between. The CDR3 sequence: CASSLKGGEPQHF. CDR3 DNA: TGTGCCAGCAGCTTAAAGGGGGGTGAGCCCCAGCATTTT.

The J gene is TRBJ2-7, the V gene TRBV11-2, with D unclear. V lost 0 bases and J lost 3, with 9 bases in between. The CDR3 totals 14 residues. Germline V gives CDR1 SGHAT, CDR2 FQNNGV. The CDR3 sequence is CASSLDWVVYEQYF. Written as DNA, the CDR3 is TGTGCCAGCAGCTTAGATTGGGTCGTCTACGAGCAGTACTTC.

This clonotype came up a few times. The V call is TRBV5-4, the J call TRBJ2-7; perhaps TRBD1 as D (6 bases). CDR1 and CDR2 from the germline V gene are SGHNT and YYREEE (reference sequence). The CDR3 length is 13 residues. The V end was cut by 4 bases, the J end by 3 bases, with 11 bases between. The CDR3 bases are TGTGCCAGCAGCACCAAACAGGGCTACGAGCAGTACTTC. Translation gives CASSTKQGYEQYF.

There are a few counts of this clonotype. V and J are TRBV6-8 and TRBJ1-5; 10 bases line up with TRBD1. The CDR3 is 15 residues long. CDR1 and CDR2 from the germline V gene are MNHGY and SAAAGT. V lost 6 bases, J lost 6 bases, and 8 bases stayed unmatched. Written as DNA, the CDR3 is TGTGCCAGCAGCTCGACAGGGGGCACAGGTCAGCCCCAGCATTTT. It specifies CASSSTGGTGQPQHF.

V is TRBV12-3 or TRBV12-4 and J is TRBJ1-2; tentative D call: TRBD1 (6 bases). The CDR3 is made up of 14 amino acids. The ends were cut back, 3 bases at V and 2 bases at J, with 10 bases in the middle. The CDR3 DNA sequence: TGTGCCAGCAGTTTTAACCAGGGGAACTATGGCTACACCTTC. Translated: CASSFNQGNYGYTF.

The chain joins TRBV12-3 or TRBV12-4 to TRBJ1-6; unclear D gene. V was clipped by 4 bases and J by 13 bases, with 17 bases between them. This CDR3 comprises 14 residues. CDR3 region: CASSSQDSITPLHF. CDR3 coding DNA: TGTGCCAGCAGTTCCCAGGACTCTATCACGCCCCTCCACTTT.

This clonotype was picked up many times. The junction does not match germline at one end; this may be a read error. The V and J genes are TRBV6-1 and TRBJ1-2; 7 nucleotides line up with TRBD1. Germline V lookup: CDR1 MNHNS, CDR2 SASEGT. The CDR3 length is 13 residues. The CDR3 loop is CASSETGPYGYTF. CDR3 sequence (DNA): TGCGCCAGCAGTGAGACAGGGCCCTATGGCTACACCTTC.